One and the same sample provided the 27 T cell receptor beta chains below, sequenced in a study of shared clonotypes between healthy human individuals. Using immunoSEQ multiplex PCR, the repertoire was profiled, and TCRdb retains in-frame clones only, with some absent. The data hold about 470,000 clones, with around 79% observed a single time. Sequenced: PBMCs. Source of these receptors: a woman aged 40 to 50 in good health. Some clones in this sample may be carry-over from other donors' samples.

The chain is built from TRBV7-3 and TRBJ2-3; D ambiguous. Deletions cut 2 bases from V and 5 bases from J, with 11 bases between. In germline, CDR1 is SGHTA, CDR2 FQGTGA. The CDR3 runs to 14 residues. CDR3 amino acids: CASSLQSAGDTQYF. DNA of the CDR3: TGTGCCAGCAGCTTACAAAGTGCTGGAGATACGCAGTATTTT.

J is TRBJ2-3 and V is TRBV7-2, with TRBD2 matching over 10 bases. This CDR3 has 19 residues. Per the germline V gene, CDR1 is SGHTA and CDR2 is FQGNSA. V was clipped by 4 bases and J by 6 bases; unmatched bases: 19. CDR3 DNA: TGTGCCAGCAGCTCTCCGGTCCAGAAAAGCGGGAGGGCCGGTGATACGCAGTATTTT. Its translation is CASSSPVQKSGRAGDTQYF.

This clone was observed a single time. The chain carries TRBV13 and TRBJ2-7; D perhaps matches TRBD2 (8 bases). V lost 5 bases and J 7 bases, leaving 27 bases between the germline ends. CDR1 PRHDT and CDR2 FYEKMQ come from the germline V gene (reference sequence). This CDR3 is built from 17 residues. The CDR3 region is CASSPEGARSGSGEQYF. CDR3 nucleotide sequence: TGTGCCAGCAGCCCGGAGGGGGCGAGAAGCGGGAGCGGGGAGCAGTACTTC.

A remark on this clone: Other DNA sequences in the same sample also yield this CDR3. The chain employs TRBV27 and TRBJ2-2; D possibly uses TRBD1 or TRBD2 (5 bases each). The V and J ends lost 6 bases and 1 base respectively, with 9 bases between them. This CDR3 is built from 14 residues. CDR1 is MNHEY and CDR2 is SMNVEV in the germline V gene (reference sequence). The CDR3 spells CASRRGRNTGELFF. The CDR3 DNA sequence: TGTGCCAGCAGGAGGGGACGGAACACCGGGGAGCTGTTTTTT.

The sample holds one count of this clone. V and J are TRBV5-1 and TRBJ2-3; 7 nucleotides align to TRBD2. The CDR3 length is 14 residues. In germline, CDR1 is SGHRS, CDR2 YFSETQ. Trimming removed 4 bases from V and 0 bases from J; junction bases left unmatched: 2. The CDR3 protein is CASSGGVSTDTQYF. The CDR3 nucleotides are TGCGCCAGCAGCGGGGGGGTCAGCACAGATACGCAGTATTTT. The whole variable domain, filled in from reference TRBV5-1 and TRBJ2-3, reads KAGVTQTPRYLIKTRGQQVTLSCSPISGHRSVSWYQQTPGQGLQFLFEYFSETQRNKGNFPGRFSGRQFSNSRSEMNVSTLELGDSALYLCASSGGVSTDTQYFGPGTRLTVL.

This chain connects TRBV30 to TRBJ2-2, with 11 bases that match TRBD1. Losses at the gene ends were 2 bases for V and 7 bases for J; bases not matched to a gene: 6. Germline values: CDR1 GTSNPN, CDR2 SVGIG (reference sequence). The CDR3 totals 15 residues. This CDR3 reads CAWSRTGGKVGELFF. The CDR3 DNA follows: TGTGCCTGGAGTAGGACAGGGGGCAAGGTCGGGGAGCTGTTTTTT. The complete variable domain, with remaining parts taken from reference TRBV30 and TRBJ2-2, reads SQTIHQWPATLVQPVGSPLSLECTVEGTSNPNLYWYRQAAGRGLQLLFYSVGIGQISSEVPQNLSASRPQDRQFILSSKKLLLSDSGFYLCAWSRTGGKVGELFFGEGSRLTVL.

The genes are TRBV29-1 and TRBJ1-5, with TRBD1 matching over 8 bases. Germline trimming cut 6 bases from V and 4 bases from J; bases unmatched to any gene: 8. The CDR3 loop spans 14 amino acids. Germline V gene data show CDR1 as SQVTM and CDR2 as ANQGSEA. CDR3 nucleotides: TGCAGCGTGGTGACAGGGGCAGGTAATCAGCCCCAGCATTTT. Its protein is CSVVTGAGNQPQHF.

This clone occurred a few times. The V call is TRBV19, the J call TRBJ2-5, with D perhaps assigned TRBD1 or TRBD2 (6 bases each). Germline-derived CDR1 and CDR2 are LNHDA and SQIVND (reference sequence). Trimming took off 5 bases at V and 7 bases at J, with 17 bases between the two ends. The CDR3 covers 14 residues. DNA of the CDR3: TGTGCCAGTAGTGAGGGGGGCGCGCACGGGACCCAGTACTTC. Translating gives CASSEGGAHGTQYF.

J is TRBJ2-3 and V is TRBV7-9; D not resolved. Trimming pared 10 bases from V and 1 base from J, leaving 12 bases between. This CDR3 contains 13 residues. Looked up from germline, CDR1 is SEHNR and CDR2 is FQNEAQ (reference sequence). In DNA form, the CDR3 reads TGTGCCACCCTTAGGGTCGGCACAGATACGCAGTATTTT. It codes for CATLRVGTDTQYF.

This chain connects TRBV9 to TRBJ2-2; 10 bases are a match to TRBD2. The V and J ends lost 0 bases and 1 base, in that order; junction bases with no gene match: 3. Germline assignment: CDR1 SGDLS and CDR2 YYNGEE. The CDR3 length is 17 residues. CDR3 region: CASSVALAGGNTGELFF. The DNA of the CDR3 is TGTGCCAGCAGCGTAGCGTTAGCGGGAGGGAACACCGGGGAGCTGTTTTTT.

This clone was observed a single time. The V gene is TRBV7-6, the J gene TRBJ2-5; no clear D. Germline V gene sequence: CDR1 SGHVS, CDR2 FNYEAQ. The V end lost 3 bases, the J end lost 4 bases, and 9 bases lay between the germline ends. This CDR3 has 13 amino acids. CDR3 amino acids: CASSFTSRETQYF. As DNA, the CDR3 is TGTGCCAGCAGCTTCACGTCGCGAGAGACCCAGTACTTC.

This rearrangement joins TRBV2 to TRBJ2-1; maybe TRBD2 (5 bases). Germline V lookup: CDR1 SNHLY, CDR2 FYNNEI. V shed 4 bases and J shed 4 bases, with 11 bases lying between them. This CDR3 has 14 residues. The DNA of the CDR3 is TGTGCCAGCAGTGTTAGGACTCAATACAATGAGCAGTTCTTC. Residues: CASSVRTQYNEQFF.

Worth noting for this clone: Compared with germline, one end of the junction differs, possibly owing to a read error. The chain recombines TRBV6-6 with TRBJ1-6, with D tentatively TRBD1 (5 bases). Per the germline V gene, CDR1 is MNHNY and CDR2 is SVGAGI (reference sequence). The CDR3 extends over 15 amino acids. DNA of the CDR3: TGTGCCAGCAGAAAAGACAGTAATCATAATTCAGCCCTCCACTTT. Residues: CASRKDSNHNSALHF.

This chain links TRBV18 with TRBJ2-6; D ambiguous. Germline CDR1 reads KGHSH; CDR2 reads LQKENI. The CDR3 runs 17 residues. V lost 1 base and J 0 bases, leaving 10 bases between the germline ends. The CDR3 nucleotides read TGTGCCAGCTCACCACTTTCCCCCAGCTCTGGGGCCAACGTCCTGACTTTC. The encoded protein is CASSPLSPSSGANVLTF.

The gene calls are TRBV28 and TRBJ2-1, with TRBD2 matching 8 bases. This CDR3 is 14 amino acids long. V lost 8 bases, J lost 3 bases, and 6 bases stayed unmatched. Germline loops: CDR1 MDHEN, CDR2 SYDVKM. DNA of the CDR3: TGTGCCAGCCGTTCTACTAGCGGCTACAATGAGCAGTTCTTC. Protein product: CASRSTSGYNEQFF.

This chain connects TRBV15 to TRBJ2-1; D gene unclear. The V end was cut by 1 base, the J end by 3 bases, with 13 bases between. Per the germline V gene, CDR1 is LNHNV and CDR2 is YYDKDF (reference sequence). The CDR3 loop spans 16 amino acids. In DNA, the CDR3 is TGTGCCACCAGCAGAGTGGACGACCAGCTCTACAATGAGCAGTTCTTC. Its translation: CATSRVDDQLYNEQFF.

The V call is TRBV28, the J call TRBJ1-2; D gene uncertain. This CDR3 is built from 14 residues. Germline values: CDR1 MDHEN, CDR2 SYDVKM. V was cut by 8 bases and J by 3 bases, with 16 bases left in between. The CDR3 DNA sequence: TGTGCCAGCCGTAAAGGGAGGGTGGACTATGGCTACACCTTC. It encodes CASRKGRVDYGYTF.

With respect to this clone: This sequence may be a read error, since a much larger clone differs from it by one base. V usage is TRBV23-1 and J usage is TRBJ2-7; D not certain. TRBV23-1 is given ORF status, its function remaining uncertain. The CDR3 spans 13 residues. CDR3 DNA sequence: TGCGCCAGCAGTCATCACAATTTCTACGCGCAGTACTTC. Its translation: CASSHHNFYAQYF.

This sequence joins TRBV7-9 and TRBJ2-1; the D gene is possibly TRBD2 (6 bases). Trimming took 3 bases from V and 8 from J, leaving 17 bases between them. Looked up from germline, CDR1 is SEHNR and CDR2 is FQNEAQ (reference sequence). CDR3 length: 15 residues. The CDR3 sequence: CASSFRGPEGYEQFF. The CDR3 nucleotides read TGTGCCAGCAGCTTTCGGGGCCCGGAGGGGTATGAGCAGTTCTTC.

The rearrangement links TRBV29-1 to TRBJ2-7, with 7 bases that match TRBD1. Germline CDR1 SQVTM, CDR2 ANQGSEA. The ends lost 4 bases at V and 4 bases at J; junction bases unmatched: 4. This CDR3 comprises 12 residues. The CDR3 nucleotides read TGCAGCGTTGTAGCCAGGGGGTACGAGCAGTACTTC. Protein sequence: CSVVARGYEQYF.

The chain joins TRBV5-5 to TRBJ1-4; D gene uncertain. V lost 3 bases and J 8 bases, leaving 20 bases between the germline ends. Per the germline V gene, CDR1 is SGHKS and CDR2 is YYEKEE (reference sequence). CDR3 size: 16 residues. CDR3 amino acids: CASSWGAAPQEEKLFF. CDR3 bases: TGTGCCAGCAGCTGGGGAGCGGCACCGCAGGAGGAAAAACTGTTTTTT.

The rearrangement links TRBV7-9 to TRBJ2-7, with TRBD1 matching over 9 bases. CDR3 length equals 12 residues. Germline assignment: CDR1 SEHNR and CDR2 FQNEAQ (reference sequence). J gave up 6 bases and V 6 bases, and 3 bases lay outside the gene matches. CDR3 loop: CASSGQGSEQYF. DNA for the CDR3: TGTGCCAGCAGTGGACAGGGGAGCGAGCAGTACTTC.

As concerns this clone: Other DNA variants within this sample encode the same CDR3. The J gene is TRBJ2-7, the V gene TRBV29-1; D remains unclear. Germline V gives CDR1 SQVTM, CDR2 ANQGSEA. V dropped 4 bases and J dropped 1 base, with 2 bases sitting between them. This CDR3 has 10 amino acids. This CDR3 reads CSVGSYEQYF. DNA for the CDR3: TGCAGCGTTGGGTCCTACGAGCAGTACTTC.

The rearrangement uses TRBV10-3 and TRBJ1-4, with D unresolved. The CDR3 is 13 residues long. V gave up 6 bases and J gave up 0 bases, with 5 bases separating them. The germline V gene encodes CDR1 ENHRY and CDR2 SYGVKD. The CDR3 DNA sequence: TGTGCCATCAGGGATTCAACTAATGAAAAACTGTTTTTT. As protein: CAIRDSTNEKLFF.

About this clone itself: The junction differs from germline at one of its ends, possibly a read error. CDR3 in DNA: TGTGCCAGCAGTCAAGCCGGGGGGCAGCATACCTACGAGCAGTACTTC. The encoded protein is CASSQAGGQHTYEQYF. The chain links TRBV6-1 to TRBJ2-7, with D possibly matching TRBD2 (7 bases). The CDR3 runs 16 residues. Germline assignment: CDR1 MNHNS and CDR2 SASEGT.

The chain couples TRBV7-3 to TRBJ2-5; D unclear. The J call could be wrong; TRBJ2-7 is a better fit for the DNA end. Germline CDR1 is SGHTA and CDR2 is FQGTGA. This CDR3 comprises 13 residues. CDR3 sequence (DNA): TGTGCCAGCAGCCCCTCACCCTCCTACGAGCAGTACTTC. It codes for CASSPSPSYEQYF.

The chain uses TRBV6-6 and TRBJ2-3; 11 nucleotides match TRBD2. The V gene's germline CDR1 is MNHNY and CDR2 SVGAGI (reference sequence). Losses at the gene ends were 2 bases for V and 7 bases for J; bases not matched to a gene: 8. The CDR3 has 16 residues. DNA for the CDR3: TGTGCCAGCAGTTACGTAGGCCTAGCGGGAGGAAATACGCAGTATTTT. This gives the protein CASSYVGLAGGNTQYF.